These 24 T cell receptor beta chains originate from one sample sequenced in a study of T cells in women clearing cervical HPV infection. TCRdb's copy holds only in-frame clones and misses some; the assay was immunoSEQ multiplex PCR. The sample totals roughly 22,000 clones. The sample was blood buffy coat. The receptors derive from a woman aged 18 to 69 with a cervical HPV16 infection that either progressed to CIN3+ or cleared (not recorded which).

Worth noting for this clone: Read sequence stops 3 residues before the CDR3 end, and the germline J gene provides the missing end. V usage is TRBV30 and J usage is TRBJ2-1; D remains ambiguous. V was trimmed by 0 bases and J by 3 bases, leaving 6 bases between them. The CDR3 is 13 residues long. Germline assignment: CDR1 GTSNPN and CDR2 SVGIG (reference sequence). The sequenced CDR3 bases are TGTGCCTGGAGTGTGTCCCTCTACAATGAG. This sequence encodes CAWSVSLYNE. The full CDR3 reads CAWSVSLYNEQFF.

To note about this clone: The CDR3 goes on 3 residues after the read ends, and that part is filled in from the germline J gene. The chain recombines TRBV2 with TRBJ1-2; D not resolved. Per the germline V gene, CDR1 is SNHLY and CDR2 is FYNNEI. This CDR3 has 14 amino acids. The covered CDR3 bases are TGTGCCAGCAAAAAGCGGACGTCCAGCTACGAC. Translation gives CASKKRTSSYD. Given in full, the CDR3 is CASKKRTSSYDYTF.

A word on this clone: Coverage ceases 3 residues before the CDR3 finishes, and the germline J gene fills in the end. V gene TRBV19 combines with J gene TRBJ2-7; TRBD1 matches at 8 bases. The CDR3 runs to 15 residues. The ends lost 5 bases at V and 6 bases at J; junction bases unmatched: 12. Looked up from germline, CDR1 is LNHDA and CDR2 is SQIVND (reference sequence). The part of the CDR3 DNA that was read is TGTGCCAGTAGTGCCCAGGACAGGGTCGTCTCCGAG. Its translation is CASSAQDRVVSE. The CDR3, in full, reads CASSAQDRVVSEQYF. Complete variable domain (other parts from reference TRBV19 and TRBJ2-7): DGGITQSPKYLFRKEGQNVTLSCEQNLNHDAMYWYRQDPGQGLRLIYYSQIVNDFQKGDIAEGYSVSREKKESFPLTVTSAQKNPTAFYLCASSAQDRVVSEQYFGPGTRLTVT.

Comment on this clone: The sequenced fragment ends 3 residues before the CDR3 boundary, so the rest is inferred from the germline J gene. The rearrangement joins TRBV30 to TRBJ1-2, with D possibly matching TRBD1 (5 bases). The CDR3 consists of 15 residues. Per germline, CDR1 GTSNPN and CDR2 SVGIG (reference sequence). CDR3 in amino acids: CAGTAQGGAQETYTF. CDR3 bases read: TGTGCCGGGACGGCTCAAGGCGGGGCACAAGAGACC.

This CDR3 reads CASSGQQGSYNEAFF. The covered CDR3 bases are TGTGCCAGCAGCGGCCAACAGGGTTCCTACAATGAG. The rearrangement links TRBV7-2 to TRBJ1-1; maybe TRBD1 (6 bases). The read terminates 3 residues ahead of where the CDR3 ends, so the germline J gene completes it. CDR1 is SGHTA and CDR2 is FQGNSA in the germline V gene. This CDR3 region has 15 residues.

About this clone itself: A junction end diverges from the germline sequence, so it may reflect a read error. The read is 3 residues too short to cover the CDR3 end, so that end is filled in from the germline J gene. The rearrangement uses TRBV5-4 and TRBJ2-1; D is unclear. The CDR3 runs to 13 residues. Germline lookup yields CDR1 SGHNT and CDR2 YYREEE (reference sequence). The CDR3 bases that were read are TGTGCCAGCAGGACTTTCTCCTATAATGAG. It encodes CASRTFSYNE. The CDR3 reads in full as CASRTFSYNEQFF.

The CDR3 reads CAWKVQGSGELFF. CDR3 DNA (partial): TGTGCCTGGAAGGTCCAGGGGTCCGGGGAG. The chain employs TRBV30 and TRBJ2-2, with D tentatively TRBD1 (6 bases). The read ends 3 residues before the CDR3 terminus; that terminus is restored from the germline J gene. The CDR3 loop spans 13 amino acids. Germline V gives CDR1 GTSNPN, CDR2 SVGIG (reference sequence). The V and J ends lost 4 bases and 6 bases respectively, with 12 bases between them.

For this clone: The sequenced fragment ends 3 residues before the CDR3 boundary, so the rest is inferred from the germline J gene. The chain joins TRBV6-2 or TRBV6-3 to TRBJ2-3, with D perhaps matching TRBD1 (6 bases). Germline-derived CDR1 and CDR2 are MNHEY and SVGEGT. The CDR3 sequence is 15 residues long. CDR3 bases read: TGTGCCAGCAGTTACTCGATGAACAGGGAAGAGACG. Its translation: CASSYSMNREET. Given in full, the CDR3 is CASSYSMNREETQYF.

Notes on this clone: The junction does not match germline at one end; this may be a read error. The CDR3 goes on 3 residues after the read ends, and that part is filled in from the germline J gene. This chain links TRBV5-1 with TRBJ2-3; 7 nucleotides agree with TRBD2. Per the germline V gene, CDR1 is SGHRS and CDR2 is YFSETQ. This CDR3 contains 14 residues. The chain's CDR3 is CASRLGGVEETQYF. The covered CDR3 bases are TGCGCCAGCAGATTGGGGGGGGTGGAAGAGACG. Based on the CDR3 plus reference TRBV5-1 and TRBJ2-3, the full variable domain is KAGVTQTPRYLIKTRGQQVTLSCSPISGHRSVSWYQQTPGQGLQFLFEYFSETQRNKGNFPGRFSGRQFSNSRSEMNVSTLELGDSALYLCASRLGGVEETQYFGPGTRLTVL.

Comments on this clone: Read data end 3 residues before the CDR3 end; the end is taken from the germline J gene. The chain uses TRBV5-5 and TRBJ2-5; D perhaps matches TRBD1 (6 bases). V was shortened by 4 bases and J by 7 bases, with 17 bases between the two germline ends. Germline values: CDR1 SGHKS, CDR2 YYEKEE (reference sequence). The CDR3 runs 14 residues. Partial CDR3 DNA: TGTGCCAGCAGCATTGGGACACCGAGGGGGACC. It yields the protein CASSIGTPRGT. The full CDR3 reads CASSIGTPRGTQYF.

Comments on this clone: The DNA ends 3 residues before the CDR3 does, and the rest of the CDR3 is filled in from the germline J gene. This chain connects TRBV2 to TRBJ1-1; TRBD1 is a possible D gene (6 bases). The CDR3 extends over 14 amino acids. From germline, CDR1 is SNHLY and CDR2 FYNNEI. CDR3 region: CASSEAGDISTAFF. The sequenced CDR3 bases are TGTGCCAGCAGTGAAGCGGGGGACATAAGCACG.

The CDR3 bases that were read are TGTGCCAGTGGGTTTGGGGCAGGAGTCAACTATGGC. It yields the protein CASGFGAGVNYG. The complete CDR3 reads CASGFGAGVNYGYTF. This chain uses TRBV12-3 or TRBV12-4 with TRBJ1-2, with D maybe TRBD1 (5 bases). Coverage ceases 3 residues before the CDR3 finishes, and the germline J gene fills in the end. The CDR3 length is 15 residues. With 9 bases removed from V and 2 bases from J, the gap between germline ends came to 19 bases.

About this clone itself: The read falls 3 residues short of the CDR3 end, and the missing part is taken from the germline J gene. The V call is TRBV7-3, the J call TRBJ2-4, with TRBD1 matching over 7 bases. The junction had 0 bases not matched to a gene; V was cut back by 0 bases and J by 1 base. The CDR3 runs 15 residues. Germline assignment: CDR1 SGHTA and CDR2 FQGTGA. CDR3 DNA (partial): TGTGCCAGCAGCTTAACACAGGGGGCCAAAAACATT. It encodes CASSLTQGAKNI. The complete CDR3 reads CASSLTQGAKNIQYF.

About this clone itself: The read finishes 3 residues shy of the CDR3 end, and the germline J gene is used to complete it. The rearrangement joins TRBV18 to TRBJ2-4; 9 bases are a match to TRBD1. This CDR3 has 14 residues. Germline V gene lookup returns CDR1 KGHSH and CDR2 LQKENI. The sequenced part of the CDR3 DNA is TGTGCCAGCTCACCCGGGACAGGGCAATATGGT. Encoded protein: CASSPGTGQYG. The full CDR3 reads CASSPGTGQYGQYF. Using reference TRBV18 and TRBJ2-4 for the parts outside the CDR3, the full variable domain is NAGVMQNPRHLVRRRGQEARLRCSPMKGHSHVYWYRQLPEEGLKFMVYLQKENIIDESGMPKERFSAEFPKEGPSILRIQQVVRGDSAAYFCASSPGTGQYGQYFGAGTRLSVL.

To note about this clone: The sequence runs out 3 residues before the end of the CDR3; the remainder is reconstructed from the germline J gene. The chain combines TRBV5-1 with TRBJ2-5; D is perhaps TRBD1 (6 bases). The germline V gene encodes CDR1 SGHRS and CDR2 YFSETQ. V was clipped by 2 bases and J by 3 bases, with 11 bases between them. CDR3 length: 14 residues. Partial CDR3 DNA: TGCGCCAGCAGCTTTCAACAGGGAGAAGAGACC. This codes for CASSFQQGEET. The entire CDR3 reads CASSFQQGEETQYF.

About this clone: A junction boundary mismatches the germline segment, possibly from a read error. The sample contains more than one DNA sequence encoding this CDR3. The CDR3 protein is CASSENHRGGFDTIYF. CDR3 bases read: TGTGCCAGCAGTGAGAATCACAGGGGCGGTTTTGACACG. The chain uses TRBV6-1 and TRBJ1-3; 7 bases are a match to TRBD1. The observed sequence ends 3 residues before the CDR3 terminus, with the missing tail filled in from the germline J gene. The CDR3 runs 16 residues. In germline, CDR1 is MNHNS, CDR2 SASEGT.

As concerns this clone: The CDR3 extends 3 residues past the end of the read, so its final part is completed from the germline J gene. The gene calls are TRBV11-2 and TRBJ1-1, with D tentatively TRBD1 (5 bases). This CDR3 comprises 14 residues. V lost 3 bases to trimming and J lost 1 base, with 9 bases between them. CDR1 is SGHAT and CDR2 is FQNNGV in the germline V gene. CDR3: CASSFGQGNTEAFF. Partial CDR3 DNA: TGTGCCAGCAGCTTTGGGCAGGGGAACACTGAA. Full variable domain (rest looked up from reference TRBV11-2 and TRBJ1-1): EAGVAQSPRYKIIEKRQSVAFWCNPISGHATLYWYQQILGQGPKLLIQFQNNGVVDDSQLPKDRFSAERLKGVDSTLKIQPAKLEDSAVYLCASSFGQGNTEAFFGQGTRLTVV.

Note on this clone: The read ends 3 residues before the CDR3 terminus; that terminus is restored from the germline J gene. The chain recombines TRBV7-9 with TRBJ1-1, with unresolved D. Germline lookup yields CDR1 SEHNR and CDR2 FQNEAQ (reference sequence). CDR3 length: 15 residues. CDR3 DNA (partial): TGTGCCAGCAGCTTAACAGCGGGGAGTTACAATGAG. Amino acids: CASSLTAGSYNE. The full CDR3 is CASSLTAGSYNEAFF.

A remark on this clone: Read sequence stops 3 residues before the CDR3 end, and the germline J gene provides the missing end. This chain uses TRBV30 with TRBJ2-7, with D possibly being TRBD1 (6 bases). Germline values: CDR1 GTSNPN, CDR2 SVGIG (reference sequence). The CDR3 is made up of 12 amino acids. V was trimmed by 6 bases and J by 0 bases, leaving 9 bases between them. Incomplete CDR3 DNA: TGTGCCTGCGGACAGTCCTCCTACGAG. Translation gives CACGQSSYE. The CDR3 reads in full as CACGQSSYEQYF. The full variable domain, its missing parts supplied by reference TRBV30 and TRBJ2-7, is SQTIHQWPATLVQPVGSPLSLECTVEGTSNPNLYWYRQAAGRGLQLLFYSVGIGQISSEVPQNLSASRPQDRQFILSSKKLLLSDSGFYLCACGQSSYEQYFGPGTRLTVT.

In the case of this clone: The read comes to an end 3 residues before the CDR3 does, leaving the germline J gene to fill in the end. The chain joins TRBV5-1 to TRBJ1-1; unclear D gene. This CDR3 has 13 amino acids. Germline assignment: CDR1 SGHRS and CDR2 YFSETQ. With 4 bases removed from V and 6 bases from J, the gap between germline ends came to 13 bases. The CDR3 DNA, read in part, is TGCGCCAGCAGCGTAACCAGGTTCGCTGAA. Translation: CASSVTRFAE. The CDR3 as a whole reads CASSVTRFAEAFF.

Concerning this clone: The CDR3 end is not reached by the read, which stops 3 residues before it; the germline J gene fills it in. The rearrangement links TRBV2 to TRBJ2-3; 7 positions agree with TRBD1. V shed 7 bases, J shed 4 bases, and the junction held 14 bases outside the gene matches. The CDR3 runs to 16 residues. Looked up from germline, CDR1 is SNHLY and CDR2 is FYNNEI. This CDR3 is CASIVQGMLSADTQYF. CDR3 bases read: TGTGCCAGCATCGTACAGGGGATGTTATCGGCAGATACG. Complete variable domain (other parts from reference TRBV2 and TRBJ2-3): EPEVTQTPSHQVTQMGQEVILRCVPISNHLYFYWYRQILGQKVEFLVSFYNNEISEKSEIFDDQFSVERPDGSNFTLKIRSTKLEDSAMYFCASIVQGMLSADTQYFGPGTRLTVL.

Concerning this clone itself: The read stops 3 residues short of the end of the CDR3; the missing end is completed from the germline J gene. The chain couples TRBV19 to TRBJ2-3, with D perhaps TRBD1 (6 bases). This CDR3 contains 15 residues. In germline, CDR1 is LNHDA, CDR2 SQIVND (reference sequence). CDR3 bases read: TGTGCCAGTAGTATCCAACAGGGCGAAGGTCGGACG. Its protein product is CASSIQQGEGRT. The full CDR3 protein reads CASSIQQGEGRTQYF.

About this clone: The read falls 3 residues short of the CDR3 end, and the missing part is taken from the germline J gene. The rearrangement links TRBV7-3 to TRBJ2-3; tentative D call: TRBD1 (6 bases). The CDR3 has 17 residues. Germline CDR1 is SGHTA and CDR2 is FQGTGA. CDR3 loop: CASSLDEDRYSNQPQYF. The part of the CDR3 DNA that was read is TGTGCCAGCAGCTTGGATGAAGACAGGTATAGCAATCAGCCG.

To note about this clone: The DNA ends 3 residues before the CDR3 does, and the rest of the CDR3 is filled in from the germline J gene. The V call is TRBV19, the J call TRBJ1-2; possibly TRBD1 for D (5 bases). This CDR3 is built from 16 residues. CDR1 and CDR2 (germline): LNHDA, SQIVND (reference sequence). The CDR3 spells CASSTLPGTSTDTYTF. CDR3 bases read: TGTGCCAGTAGCACGCTCCCCGGGACTAGCACAGATACC.